These T cell receptor beta chains were read from a single sample in a study of Ad26.COV2.S vaccination and SARS-CoV-2 variants. Clones were read by immunoSEQ multiplex PCR, and TCRdb kept only the in-frame ones, dropping some. The data contain some 390,000 clones, approximately 91% of them singletons. The material sequenced was peripheral blood, taken in a trial of Ad26.COV2.S vaccine versus placebo. These receptors were obtained from a person aged 18-65 years who received the Ad26.COV2.S COVID-19 vaccine or a placebo. Each CDR3 is given with its conserved first and last residue. A D gene is named only where the DNA matches it firmly. Clone size, where shown, is once, few, many, or a class for clones that have expanded.

j_call v_call clone_size d_call cdr3_nt cdr3_aa
TRBJ2-3 TRBV5-1 once TRBD2 TGCGCCAGCAGCATTACCGGGACTAGTAGCACAGATACGCAGTATTTT CASSITGTSSTDTQYF
TRBJ2-1 TRBV14 . TRBD2 TGTGCCAGCAGCCTTCAGGGGACTAGCGGCGCCGAGCAGTTCTTC CASSLQGTSGAEQFF
TRBJ2-1 TRBV2 . TRBD2 TGTGCCAGCACCGGTAGCGGGCCCTACAATGAGCAGTTCTTC CASTGSGPYNEQFF
TRBJ1-4 TRBV6-5 . TRBD1 TGTGCCAGCAGTAAAACCGGGACAGGGGGAAAAAAACTGTTTTTT CASSKTGTGGKKLFF
TRBJ1-2 TRBV7-9 few . TGTGCCAGCAGCTTAGGTGTGGGAAATGGCTACACCTTC CASSLGVGNGYTF
TRBJ2-7 TRBV4-2 . . TGTGCCAGCAGCAAAGAGGCCTACGAGCAGTACTTC CASSKEAYEQYF
TRBJ1-6 TRBV7-9 . . TGTGCCAGCAGCTCCGGGGTTTATAATTCACCCCTCCACTTT CASSSGVYNSPLHF
TRBJ2-5 TRBV4-3 few . TGCGCCAGCAGCCAGTCCCGGGGTAGACGGGAGACCCAGTACTTC CASSQSRGRRETQYF
TRBJ1-3 TRBV5-4 . . TGTGCCAGCAGCTTTGCTAACACCATATATTTT CASSFANTIYF
TRBJ2-5 TRBV7-9 . . TGTGCCAGCAGCTTAACGGGAACTAGTAAGGAGACCCAGTACTTC CASSLTGTSKETQYF
TRBJ1-6 TRBV15 . . TGTGCCACCAGCAGAGATTTTGGATCACCCCTCCACTTT CATSRDFGSPLHF
TRBJ1-5 TRBV24-1 . . TGTGCCACCAGTGGGGGTAGCAATCAGCCCCAGCATTTT CATSGGSNQPQHF
TRBJ1-4 TRBV4-1 . . TGCGCCAGCAGCCAGAACCGAAAAACAACTAATGAAAAACTGTTTTTT CASSQNRKTTNEKLFF
TRBJ2-7 TRBV12-3/TRBV12-4 . . TGTGCCAGCAGCTCTCTATCCGATCAGGTGTACTTC CASSSLSDQVYF
TRBJ1-1 TRBV6-6 . . TGTGCCAGCAGTTACTCCGGGGCGAGAGCTGAAGCTTTCTTT CASSYSGARAEAFF
TRBJ1-2 TRBV6-6 . . TGTGCCAGCACCCCCGGGGGGCCGAACTATGGCTACACCTTC CASTPGGPNYGYTF
TRBJ2-3 TRBV18 . . TGTGCCAGCTCACCATTCGGCACAGATACGCAGTATTTT CASSPFGTDTQYF
TRBJ2-1 TRBV3-1/TRBV3-2 . TRBD2 TGTGCCGACGCAATGGGCGGGACTAAGTTCTACAATGAGCAGTTCTTC CADAMGGTKFYNEQFF
TRBJ2-7 TRBV2 once . TGTGCCAGCAGCCCCGAAAGGGGGATGGACGAGCAGTACTTC CASSPERGMDEQYF
TRBJ2-7 TRBV27 once TRBD2 TGTGCCAGCAGGGGTAGCGGGACCTACGAGCAGTACTTC CASRGSGTYEQYF
TRBJ2-2 TRBV4-2 . TRBD2 TGTGCCAGCAGCCAAGGGGCGACTAGCGGGAACACCGGGGAGCTGTTTTTT CASSQGATSGNTGELFF
TRBJ2-1 TRBV4-2 . TRBD2 TGTGCCAGCAGCCCTCAGAAGCGGGAGGGATACAATGAGCAGTTCTTC CASSPQKREGYNEQFF
TRBJ2-7 TRBV2 . . TGTGCCAGCAACCCTCCACACGAGCAGTACTTC CASNPPHEQYF
TRBJ1-5 TRBV6-5 once . TGTGCCAGCAGCGGTCACTATCCCCAGCCCCAGCATTTT CASSGHYPQPQHF
TRBJ2-3 TRBV7-2 . . TGTGCCAGCAGCTTAGCGGTCGCCAGATCAGATACGCAGTATTTT CASSLAVARSDTQYF
TRBJ2-1 TRBV3-1/TRBV3-2 . TRBD2 TGTGCCAGCAGCATACTAGCGACATCCTACAATGAGCAGTTCTTC CASSILATSYNEQFF
TRBJ2-7 TRBV28 . TRBD2 TGTGCCAGCAGTGAGCCCGGGAGCGGGACCCGCGAGCAGTACTTC CASSEPGSGTREQYF
TRBJ2-7 TRBV10-2 . . TGCGCCAGCAATGAGCAGCCCCCCTACGAGCAGTACTTC CASNEQPPYEQYF
TRBJ2-6 TRBV5-4 . . TGTGCCAGCAGCTTGATAGGGAAGGGTGGGGCCAACGTCCTGACTTTC CASSLIGKGGANVLTF
TRBJ2-1 TRBV25-1 . TRBD2 TGTGCCAGCAGTGGGGGGATAGCGGGAGGGAATGAGCAGTTCTTC CASSGGIAGGNEQFF
TRBJ2-2 TRBV18 . TRBD1 TGTGCCAGCTCGCGCAGGGGGAGAGGGGCGAACACCGGGGAGCTGTTTTTT CASSRRGRGANTGELFF
TRBJ2-3 TRBV29-1 . . TGCAGCGTTGACAGGGGTTGGACAGATACGCAGTATTTT CSVDRGWTDTQYF
TRBJ2-1 TRBV12-5 . . TGTGCTAGTGGTTTCACCCTCCAGCGGGTTCCCTACAATGAGCAGTTCTTC CASGFTLQRVPYNEQFF
TRBJ1-2 TRBV28 . . TGTGCCAGCATAGACACCCACTATGGCTACACCTTC CASIDTHYGYTF
TRBJ2-2 TRBV19 . . TGTGCCAGTACCCTCGGTGGATCGATGGGCACCGGGGAGCTGTTTTTT CASTLGGSMGTGELFF